The 15 T cell receptor beta chains presented below share a single source sample, sequenced in a study of regulatory T cells in long-lasting Graves disease. CDR3-region Arm-PCR and iRepertoire HTBI primers produced the TCR beta libraries. TCRdb ran MiXCR on the multiplex PCR reads and lists one entry per CDR3 protein. This sample carries roughly 450,000 distinct CDR3 sequences, 20% to 25% of them seen once, and the ten largest clones take around 12%. Specified time point: persistent/refractory GD, antithyroid drugs over 5 years with positive TRAb. PBMCs provided the RNA from which the TCR library was made. The sample in question was peripheral blood mononuclear cells (PBMCs), obtained when the disease was refractory, from a patient treated with antithyroid drugs. Receptors were obtained from a female donor with Graves disease.

This clonotype was seen repeatedly, ten times or more. This chain uses TRBV20-1 with TRBJ2-7; 9 bases fit TRBD2. Germline values: CDR1 DFQATT, CDR2 SNEGSKA (reference sequence). After removal of 4 bases from V and 6 bases from J, the junction contained 4 bases not matched to a gene. The CDR3 is 12 residues long. CDR3 DNA sequence: TGCAGTGCTATACCTAGCGGGGCCGAGCAGTACTTC. Residues: CSAIPSGAEQYF.

This clonotype was counted many times. The chain combines TRBV7-3 with TRBJ1-2, with unresolved D. Germline loops: CDR1 SGHTA, CDR2 FQGTGA. V shed 5 bases and J shed 6 bases, with 16 bases lying between them. This CDR3 has 14 residues. The CDR3 nucleotides are TGTGCCAGCAGCGGGAGTCGGTCTGAAGATGGCTACACCTTC. Protein product: CASSGSRSEDGYTF.

This clonotype was recorded only once. A much larger clone lies one base from this, so it may be a read error. The V gene is TRBV6-4, the J gene TRBJ1-1, with D tentatively TRBD1 (5 bases). CDR3 size: 17 residues. Germline lookup yields CDR1 MRHNA and CDR2 SNTAGT. Trimming removed 5 bases at V and 3 bases at J, with 22 bases between. Here the CDR3 DNA reads TGTGCCAGCAGTTACCCTGCGGAGGAGGGGTTGGACACTGAAGCTTTCTTT. It is translated as CASSYPAEEGLDTEAFF.

This clonotype was observed a handful of times. A much larger clone differs from this one at a single base, so this may be a read error. The CDR3 sequence is CASSVGSKNTEAFF. CDR3 nucleotides: TGTGCCAGCAGCGTAGGAAGTAAGAACACTGAAGCTTTCTTT. The rearrangement joins TRBV9 to TRBJ1-1; D ambiguous. The CDR3 is 14 residues long. V shed 0 bases and J shed 1 base, with 7 bases lying between them. Germline values: CDR1 SGDLS, CDR2 YYNGEE. The full variable domain, with the rest looked up from reference TRBV9 and TRBJ1-1, is DSGVTQTPKHLITATGQRVTLRCSPRSGDLSVYWYQQSLDQGLQFLIQYYNGEERAKGNILERFSAQQFPDLHSELNLSSLELGDSALYFCASSVGSKNTEAFFGQGTRLTVV.

This clonotype has ten or more counts. In DNA, the CDR3 is TGTGCCAGCAGCTTCCATAACTCTGGGGCCAACGTCCTGACTTTC. It translates to CASSFHNSGANVLTF. The rearrangement joins TRBV6-1 to TRBJ2-6; D not certain. The CDR3 has 15 amino acids. V lost 6 bases, J lost 0 bases, and 9 bases lay in between. CDR1 and CDR2 (germline): MNHNS, SASEGT.

This clonotype was seen a handful of times. The chain recombines TRBV5-1 with TRBJ2-2; no clear D. CDR1 and CDR2 from the germline V gene are SGHRS and YFSETQ. The length of the CDR3 is 15 residues. The V gene lost 3 bases and the J gene lost 1 base, with 10 bases spanning the gap. CDR3: CASSSLSWNTGELFF. The CDR3, as DNA: TGCGCCAGCAGCTCTCTCAGCTGGAACACCGGGGAGCTGTTTTTT.

The genes are TRBV4-2 and TRBJ2-5, with a possible D match to TRBD2 (5 bases). Trimming took 1 base from V and 4 from J, leaving 13 bases between them. Germline CDR1 is LGHNA and CDR2 is YNFKEQ. This CDR3 has 15 amino acids. The CDR3 sequence: CASSQGRQPRETQYF. DNA of the CDR3: TGTGCCAGCAGCCAAGGGAGGCAGCCTCGAGAGACCCAGTACTTC.

The rearrangement joins TRBV7-2 to TRBJ2-2, with D possibly matching TRBD2 (5 bases). V shed 3 bases and J shed 2 bases, with 13 bases lying between them. CDR3 length equals 16 residues. In germline, CDR1 is SGHTA, CDR2 FQGNSA. DNA for the CDR3: TGTGCCAGCAGCTTCCTCGGGGTGCTTAACACCGGGGAGCTGTTTTTT. The encoded protein is CASSFLGVLNTGELFF.

This clonotype came up many times. The CDR3 nucleotides read TGTGCCAGCAGCTGGGGACAGGGTGGTTTGGATCAGCCCCAGCATTTT. It yields the protein CASSWGQGGLDQPQHF. The V and J genes are TRBV7-9 and TRBJ1-5, with 9 bases fitting TRBD1. Germline V gene data show CDR1 as SEHNR and CDR2 as FQNEAQ (reference sequence). V shed 4 bases, J shed 5 bases, and the junction held 9 bases outside the gene matches. The CDR3 sequence is 16 residues long.

The table lists this clonotype with a few counts. V and J are TRBV6-2 or TRBV6-3 and TRBJ1-1; a weak D match, TRBD1 (6 bases). Germline CDR1 is MNHEY and CDR2 is SVGEGT. The CDR3 consists of 15 residues. V lost 0 bases, J lost 2 bases, and 10 bases lay in between. CDR3 sequence: CASSYSGTPNTEAFF. The CDR3 DNA is TGTGCCAGCAGTTACTCCGGGACACCCAACACTGAAGCTTTCTTT.

The chain joins TRBV2 to TRBJ2-7, with TRBD2 matching over 11 bases. The germline V gene has CDR1 SNHLY and CDR2 FYNNEI. The trim removed 6 bases at V and 2 bases at J, leaving 9 bases unmatched. The CDR3 consists of 16 residues. In DNA, the CDR3 is TGTGCCAGCAGCGGGGCTACTAGCGGGAGCACCTACGAGCAGTACTTC. The encoded protein is CASSGATSGSTYEQYF.

This clonotype was observed a handful of times. The V gene is TRBV27, the J gene TRBJ1-5; D gene uncertain. Trimming pared 6 bases from V and 4 bases from J, leaving 16 bases between. Germline V lookup: CDR1 MNHEY, CDR2 SMNVEV (reference sequence). The CDR3 extends over 15 amino acids. This CDR3 reads CASSPQRALNQPQHF. The CDR3 nucleotides read TGTGCCAGCAGCCCCCAGAGGGCCCTAAATCAGCCCCAGCATTTT.

This clonotype occurred a few times. The V and J genes are TRBV3-1 and TRBJ1-1; 7 bases fit TRBD1. The V gene end was trimmed by 7 bases and the J gene end by 7 bases; junction bases not matched to a gene: 12. CDR3 length equals 14 residues. Germline loops: CDR1 LGHDT, CDR2 YNNKEL (reference sequence). In DNA form, the CDR3 reads TGTGCCAGCATGCGAGGGGGCGGCTCTCTTGAAGCTTTCTTT. Its translation is CASMRGGGSLEAFF.

This chain connects TRBV9 to TRBJ1-4; 7 positions agree with TRBD1. Losses at the gene ends were 4 bases for V and 6 bases for J; bases not matched to a gene: 6. The CDR3 sequence is 14 residues long. Germline V gene lookup returns CDR1 SGDLS and CDR2 YYNGEE. The CDR3 protein is CASSRTGGDEKLFF. DNA for the CDR3: TGTGCCAGCAGCCGGACAGGAGGAGATGAAAAACTGTTTTTT.

This clonotype has just a few counts. The chain couples TRBV7-2 to TRBJ1-4; D is unclear. Germline lookup yields CDR1 SGHTA and CDR2 FQGNSA. V dropped 6 bases and J dropped 2 bases, with 4 bases sitting between them. The CDR3 consists of 12 residues. The CDR3 sequence: CASRMTNEKLFF. The CDR3, as DNA: TGTGCCAGCAGGATGACTAATGAAAAACTGTTTTTT.